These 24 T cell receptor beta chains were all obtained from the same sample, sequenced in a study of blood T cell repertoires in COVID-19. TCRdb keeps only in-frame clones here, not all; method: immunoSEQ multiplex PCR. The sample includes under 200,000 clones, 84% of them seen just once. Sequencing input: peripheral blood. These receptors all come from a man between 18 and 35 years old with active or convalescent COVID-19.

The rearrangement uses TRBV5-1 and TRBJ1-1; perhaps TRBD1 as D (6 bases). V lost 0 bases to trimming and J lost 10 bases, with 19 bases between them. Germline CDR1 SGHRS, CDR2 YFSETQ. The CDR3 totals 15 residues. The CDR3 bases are TGCGCCAGCAGCTTGGGTCAGGGGAAGAGGTTCGGAGCTTTCTTT. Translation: CASSLGQGKRFGAFF.

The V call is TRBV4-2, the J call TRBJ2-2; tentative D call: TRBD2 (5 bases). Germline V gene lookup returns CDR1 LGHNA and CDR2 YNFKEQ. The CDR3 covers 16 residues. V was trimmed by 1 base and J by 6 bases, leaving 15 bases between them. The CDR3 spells CASSQVVGNRPGELFF. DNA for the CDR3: TGTGCCAGCAGCCAAGTGGTCGGGAATCGGCCCGGGGAGCTGTTTTTT.

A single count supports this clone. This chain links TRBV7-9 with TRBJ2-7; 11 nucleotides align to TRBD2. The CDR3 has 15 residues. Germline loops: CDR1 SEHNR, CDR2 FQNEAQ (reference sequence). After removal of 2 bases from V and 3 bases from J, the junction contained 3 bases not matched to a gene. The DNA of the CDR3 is TGTGCCAGCAGCTTAATTAGCGGGAGGGTCTACGAGCAGTACTTC. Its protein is CASSLISGRVYEQYF.

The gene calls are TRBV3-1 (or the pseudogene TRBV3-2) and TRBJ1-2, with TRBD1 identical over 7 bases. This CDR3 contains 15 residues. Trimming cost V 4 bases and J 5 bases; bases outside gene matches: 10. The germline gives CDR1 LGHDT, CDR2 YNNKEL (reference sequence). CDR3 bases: TGTGCCAGCAGCCCCCAGGGCAGGGGGAGGTATGGCTACACCTTC. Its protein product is CASSPQGRGRYGYTF.

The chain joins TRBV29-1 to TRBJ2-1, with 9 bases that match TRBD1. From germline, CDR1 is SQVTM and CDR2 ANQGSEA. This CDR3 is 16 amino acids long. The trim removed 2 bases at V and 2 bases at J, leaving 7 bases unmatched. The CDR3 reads CSVESPGQGTYNEQFF. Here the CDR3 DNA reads TGCAGCGTTGAATCACCGGGACAGGGTACCTACAATGAGCAGTTCTTC.

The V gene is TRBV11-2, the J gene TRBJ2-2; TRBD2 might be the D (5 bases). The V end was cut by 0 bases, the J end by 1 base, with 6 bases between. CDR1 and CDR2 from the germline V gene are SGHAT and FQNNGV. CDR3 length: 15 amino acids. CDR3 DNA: TGTGCCAGCAGCTTAGACGGAGGGAACACCGGGGAGCTGTTTTTT. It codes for CASSLDGGNTGELFF.

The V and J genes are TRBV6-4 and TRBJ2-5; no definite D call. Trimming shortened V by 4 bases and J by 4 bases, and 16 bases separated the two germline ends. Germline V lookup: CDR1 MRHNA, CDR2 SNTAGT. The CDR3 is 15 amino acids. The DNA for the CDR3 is TGTGCCAGCAGTGTAGGTCTAGAAGGAAGAGAGACCCAGTACTTC. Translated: CASSVGLEGRETQYF.

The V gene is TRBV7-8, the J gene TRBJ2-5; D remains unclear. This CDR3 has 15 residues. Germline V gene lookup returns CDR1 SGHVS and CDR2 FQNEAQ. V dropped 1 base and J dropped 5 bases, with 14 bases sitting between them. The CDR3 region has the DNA TGTGCCAGCAGCTTAGGATCAGGAAAACGGGAGACCCAGTACTTC. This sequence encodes CASSLGSGKRETQYF.

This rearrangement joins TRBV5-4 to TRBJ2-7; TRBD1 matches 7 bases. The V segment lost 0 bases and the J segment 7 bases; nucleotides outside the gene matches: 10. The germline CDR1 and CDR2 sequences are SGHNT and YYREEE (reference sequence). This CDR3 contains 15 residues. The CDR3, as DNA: TGTGCCAGCAGCTTGGAGAGGGGGCGGACGGGTGAGCAGTACTTC. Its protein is CASSLERGRTGEQYF.

In nucleotides, the CDR3 is TGTGCCAGCAGCTTGGAGTCGCGGGTCTATGGCTACACCTTC. This translates into CASSLESRVYGYTF. The chain has TRBV5-5 and TRBJ1-2; D unresolved. Germline V gene lookup returns CDR1 SGHKS and CDR2 YYEKEE (reference sequence). The CDR3 runs to 14 residues. V gave up 0 bases and J gave up 4 bases, with 10 bases separating them.

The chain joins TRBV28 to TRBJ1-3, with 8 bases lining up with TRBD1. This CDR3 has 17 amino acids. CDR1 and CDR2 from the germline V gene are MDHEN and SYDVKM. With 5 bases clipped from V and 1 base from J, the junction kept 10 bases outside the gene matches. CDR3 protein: CASSIIGQGTSGNTIYF. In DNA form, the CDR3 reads TGTGCCAGCAGTATAATCGGACAGGGAACTTCTGGAAACACCATATATTTT.

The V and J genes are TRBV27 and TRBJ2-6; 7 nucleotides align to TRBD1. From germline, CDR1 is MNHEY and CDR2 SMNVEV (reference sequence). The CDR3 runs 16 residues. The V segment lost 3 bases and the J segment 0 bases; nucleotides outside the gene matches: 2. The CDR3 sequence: CASSLTGYSGANVLTF. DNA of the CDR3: TGTGCCAGCAGTTTGACAGGGTACTCTGGGGCCAACGTCCTGACTTTC.

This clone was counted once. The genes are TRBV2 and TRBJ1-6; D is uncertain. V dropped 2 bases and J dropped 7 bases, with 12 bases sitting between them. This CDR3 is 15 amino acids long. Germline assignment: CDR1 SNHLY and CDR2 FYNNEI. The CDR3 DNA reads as TGTGCCAGCAGTGAACGAGCAGGCGAAAATTCACCCCTCCACTTT. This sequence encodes CASSERAGENSPLHF.

The chain's CDR3 is CASSLTPRNEQFF. Here the CDR3 DNA reads TGTGCCAGCAGTCTCACACCTAGGAATGAGCAGTTCTTC. The rearrangement joins TRBV27 to TRBJ2-1; D gene uncertain. Trimming left V 5 bases short and J 7 bases short, with 12 bases between. The CDR3 consists of 13 residues. The V gene's germline CDR1 is MNHEY and CDR2 SMNVEV (reference sequence).

Here the CDR3 DNA reads TGTGCCAGCAGCTTAGAGGGAGCTAGCAATCAGCCCCAGCATTTT. Translated: CASSLEGASNQPQHF. The chain is built from TRBV11-2 and TRBJ1-5; D call uncertain. This CDR3 region has 15 residues. Trimming cost V 0 bases and J 0 bases, with 6 bases left between them. CDR1 is SGHAT and CDR2 is FQNNGV in the germline V gene. The entire variable domain, with the rest obtained from reference TRBV11-2 and TRBJ1-5, is as follows: EAGVAQSPRYKIIEKRQSVAFWCNPISGHATLYWYQQILGQGPKLLIQFQNNGVVDDSQLPKDRFSAERLKGVDSTLKIQPAKLEDSAVYLCASSLEGASNQPQHFGDGTRLSIL.

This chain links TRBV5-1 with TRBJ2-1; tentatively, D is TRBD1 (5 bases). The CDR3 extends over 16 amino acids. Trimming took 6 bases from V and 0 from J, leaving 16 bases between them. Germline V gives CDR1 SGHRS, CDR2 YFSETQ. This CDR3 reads CASTAGLVDSYNEQFF. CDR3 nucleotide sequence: TGCGCCAGCACCGCAGGGTTAGTAGACTCCTACAATGAGCAGTTCTTC.

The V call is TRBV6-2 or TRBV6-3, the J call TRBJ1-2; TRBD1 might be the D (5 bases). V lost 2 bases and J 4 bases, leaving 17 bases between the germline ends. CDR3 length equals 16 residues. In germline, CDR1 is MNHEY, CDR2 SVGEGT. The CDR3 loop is CASSYRGPSRGYGYTF. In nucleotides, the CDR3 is TGTGCCAGCAGTTACCGAGGACCCTCAAGGGGCTATGGCTACACCTTC.

Written as DNA, the CDR3 is TGTGCCAGCAGCTTCAGGGGGCCCACAGATACGCAGTATTTT. Translated, it gives CASSFRGPTDTQYF. This chain uses TRBV7-2 with TRBJ2-3; 8 nucleotides align to TRBD1. V shed 3 bases and J 2 bases; nucleotides not matched to a gene: 1. Germline V lookup: CDR1 SGHTA, CDR2 FQGNSA. The CDR3 consists of 14 residues.

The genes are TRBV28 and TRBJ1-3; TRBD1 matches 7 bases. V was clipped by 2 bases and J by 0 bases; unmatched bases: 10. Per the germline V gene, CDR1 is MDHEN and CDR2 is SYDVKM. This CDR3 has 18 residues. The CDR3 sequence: CASSLPRAGGFSGNTIYF. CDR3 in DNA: TGTGCCAGCAGTTTACCCCGGGCAGGGGGATTCTCTGGAAACACCATATATTTT.

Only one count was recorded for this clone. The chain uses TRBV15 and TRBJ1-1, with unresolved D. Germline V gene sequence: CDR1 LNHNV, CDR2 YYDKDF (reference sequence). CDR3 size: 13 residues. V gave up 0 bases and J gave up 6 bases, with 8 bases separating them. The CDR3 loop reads CATSRDRGSEAFF. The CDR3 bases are TGTGCCACCAGCAGAGACAGAGGTTCTGAAGCTTTCTTT.

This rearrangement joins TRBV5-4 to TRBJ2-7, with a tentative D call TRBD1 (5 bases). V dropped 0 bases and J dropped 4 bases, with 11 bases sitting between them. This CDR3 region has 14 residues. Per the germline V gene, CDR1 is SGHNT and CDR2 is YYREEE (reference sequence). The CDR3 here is CASSLEQESYEQYF. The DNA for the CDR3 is TGTGCCAGCAGCTTGGAACAGGAGTCATACGAGCAGTACTTC.

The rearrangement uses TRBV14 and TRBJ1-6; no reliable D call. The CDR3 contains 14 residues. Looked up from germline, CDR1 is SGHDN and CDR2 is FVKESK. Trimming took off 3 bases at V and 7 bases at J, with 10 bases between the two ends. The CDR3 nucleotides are TGTGCCAGCAGCCAGGACTACAAAAATTCACCCCTCCACTTT. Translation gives CASSQDYKNSPLHF.

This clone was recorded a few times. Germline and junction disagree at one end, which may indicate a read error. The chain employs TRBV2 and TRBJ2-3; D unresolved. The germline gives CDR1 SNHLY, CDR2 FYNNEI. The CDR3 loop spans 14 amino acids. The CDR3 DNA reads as TGTGCCTGCAGCATCGGCAGGAAAACAGATACGCAGTATTTT. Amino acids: CACSIGRKTDTQYF.

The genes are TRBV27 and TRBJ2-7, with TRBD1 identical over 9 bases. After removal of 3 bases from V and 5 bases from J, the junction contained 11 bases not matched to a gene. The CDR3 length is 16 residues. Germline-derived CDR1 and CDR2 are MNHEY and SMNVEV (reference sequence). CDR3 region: CASSFDSGTGSHEQYF. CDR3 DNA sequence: TGTGCCAGCAGTTTCGACTCCGGGACAGGGTCCCACGAGCAGTACTTC.